These 27 T cell receptor beta chains were sequenced from one sample in a study of blood T cell repertoires in COVID-19. This table comes from immunoSEQ multiplex PCR, and its TCRdb copy is limited to in-frame clones, with some not included. The repertoire holds around 63,000 clones, with roughly 90% as singletons. The sample taken for sequencing was peripheral blood. These TCRs come from a woman in her sixties or seventies with acute or convalescent COVID-19.

This sequence joins TRBV6-1 and TRBJ1-1, with TRBD1 as a possible D gene (5 bases). Trimming took 0 bases from V and 0 from J, leaving 8 bases between them. There are 15 residues in the CDR3. Germline-derived CDR1 and CDR2 are MNHNS and SASEGT. The CDR3 region is CASSEAGLMNTEAFF. CDR3 nucleotides: TGTGCCAGCAGTGAAGCGGGACTTATGAACACTGAAGCTTTCTTT.

This clone turned up a few times. V gene TRBV5-1 combines with J gene TRBJ2-2; 7 nucleotides match TRBD1. Germline CDR1 reads SGHRS; CDR2 reads YFSETQ. The CDR3 spans 15 residues. J was trimmed by 3 bases and V by 4 bases; bases with no gene match: 6. CDR3 in amino acids: CASSVTGTDTGELFF. The CDR3 DNA is TGCGCCAGCAGCGTAACCGGGACAGACACCGGGGAGCTGTTTTTT.

The J gene is TRBJ1-6, the V gene TRBV27; no definite D call. Germline CDR1 and CDR2: MNHEY and SMNVEV (reference sequence). This CDR3 is built from 13 residues. V was pared by 3 bases and J by 9 bases, with 9 bases between. The chain's CDR3 is CASSFEGGSPLHF. For the CDR3, the DNA is TGTGCCAGCAGTTTTGAGGGCGGTTCACCCCTCCACTTT.

On this clone itself: Other DNA sequences of this sample code for an identical CDR3. This chain joins TRBV5-1 and TRBJ2-1; D possibly corresponds to TRBD2 (5 bases). CDR1 is SGHRS and CDR2 is YFSETQ in the germline V gene. CDR3 size: 15 residues. V lost 0 bases to trimming and J lost 0 bases, with 7 bases between them. The CDR3 region has the DNA TGCGCCAGCAGCTTGGGAGGGAGCTCCTACAATGAGCAGTTCTTC. This codes for CASSLGGSSYNEQFF.

This CDR3 is CASRQGRGNTIYF. Written as DNA, the CDR3 is TGTGCCAGCAGGCAGGGCCGTGGAAACACCATATATTTT. The J gene is TRBJ1-3, the V gene TRBV2; TRBD1 might be the D (5 bases). The CDR3 spans 13 residues. Germline CDR1 and CDR2: SNHLY and FYNNEI. V lost 6 bases and J lost 3, with 9 bases in between.

This CDR3 is CASRGGALRSSGNTIYF. The CDR3 DNA reads TGTGCTTCCCGGGGGGGGGCTTTAAGGAGCTCTGGAAACACCATATATTTT. V gene TRBV28 combines with J gene TRBJ1-3; possible D gene TRBD1, 6 bases. Germline V lookup: CDR1 MDHEN, CDR2 SYDVKM. This CDR3 has 17 amino acids.

The V call is TRBV2, the J call TRBJ2-4, with D tentatively TRBD2 (6 bases). Germline V gives CDR1 SNHLY, CDR2 FYNNEI. The V gene lost 3 bases and the J gene lost 9 bases, with 18 bases spanning the gap. This CDR3 is 15 amino acids long. The CDR3 DNA follows: TGTGCCAGCAGTGAGGCATTCACGGGGGACCCCATTCAGTACTTC. This translates into CASSEAFTGDPIQYF.

This chain connects TRBV9 to TRBJ1-2; D perhaps matches TRBD1 (5 bases). In germline, CDR1 is SGDLS, CDR2 YYNGEE. The V end lost 0 bases, the J end lost 4 bases, and 13 bases lay between the germline ends. The CDR3 is 15 residues long. CDR3 residues: CASSVDPGGGYGYTF. CDR3 bases: TGTGCCAGCAGCGTAGATCCCGGGGGGGGCTATGGCTACACCTTC.

The rearrangement links TRBV28 to TRBJ1-4; 8 positions match TRBD1. The germline V gene encodes CDR1 MDHEN and CDR2 SYDVKM. V lost 5 bases, J lost 8 bases, and 7 bases stayed unmatched. This CDR3 comprises 14 residues. CDR3 nucleotides: TGTGCCAGCAGTCTCCAGGGGGCAGGGGAAAAACTGTTTTTT. It yields the protein CASSLQGAGEKLFF. Full variable domain (rest looked up from reference TRBV28 and TRBJ1-4): DVKVTQSSRYLVKRTGEKVFLECVQDMDHENMFWYRQDPGLGLRLIYFSYDVKMKEKGDIPEGYSVSREKKERFSLILESASTNQTSMYLCASSLQGAGEKLFFGSGTQLSVL.

Written as DNA, the CDR3 is TGTGCCAGCAGCTTGGAAGGAGGGGCGAGGACTGAAGCTTTCTTT. It is translated as CASSLEGGARTEAFF. This chain connects TRBV5-6 to TRBJ1-1, with D maybe TRBD1 (5 bases). The germline V gene has CDR1 SGHDT and CDR2 YYEEEE. CDR3 length: 15 amino acids. Between the trimmed V and J ends, which lost 0 bases and 5 bases, there was a span of 14 bases.

This clone appeared a single time. The gene calls are TRBV10-2 and TRBJ2-7; D ambiguous. The germline gives CDR1 WSHSY, CDR2 SAAADI. Trimming removed 5 bases from V and 4 bases from J, with 9 bases in between. This CDR3 has 12 amino acids. CDR3 bases: TGCGCCAGCAGTCCCACAGCATACGAGCAGTACGTC. Protein product: CASSPTAYEQYV.

This clone appeared a single time. The CDR3 reads CASSLSPDTEAFF. The DNA of the CDR3 is TGTGCCAGCAGCTTATCCCCGGACACTGAAGCTTTCTTT. The chain is built from TRBV13 and TRBJ1-1, with D hard to call. Germline values: CDR1 PRHDT, CDR2 FYEKMQ (reference sequence). V gave up 2 bases and J gave up 3 bases, with 7 bases separating them. The CDR3 has 13 residues.

This clone was recorded once. V gene TRBV7-8 combines with J gene TRBJ1-1; D remains unclear. V was cut by 3 bases and J by 0 bases, with 5 bases left in between. The CDR3 totals 13 residues. Germline V gene data show CDR1 as SGHVS and CDR2 as FQNEAQ. DNA of the CDR3: TGTGCCAGCAGCTTTCGGGTGAACACTGAAGCTTTCTTT. This encodes CASSFRVNTEAFF. Variable domain in full (rest from reference TRBV7-8 and TRBJ1-1): GAGVSQSPRYKVAKRGQDVALRCDPISGHVSLFWYQQALGQGPEFLTYFQNEAQLDKSGLPSDRFFAERPEGSVSTLKIQRTQQEDSAVYLCASSFRVNTEAFFGQGTRLTVV.

The chain is built from TRBV7-3 and TRBJ1-5; no definite D call. V was shortened by 9 bases and J by 1 base, with 16 bases between the two germline ends. CDR3 length equals 15 residues. CDR1 SGHTA and CDR2 FQGTGA come from the germline V gene. The CDR3 DNA reads as TGTGCCAGGCCACCGCCGGGGAAGAGCAATCAGCCCCAGCATTTT. Encoded protein: CARPPPGKSNQPQHF.

This clone has just a few counts. This chain links TRBV5-6 with TRBJ2-2; weak D call: TRBD1 (6 bases). Trimming removed 5 bases at V and 2 bases at J, with 16 bases between. Germline values: CDR1 SGHDT, CDR2 YYEEEE. The CDR3 is made up of 16 amino acids. The CDR3 reads CASRGMDSQNTGELFF. The CDR3 DNA reads as TGTGCCAGCAGGGGGATGGACAGCCAAAACACCGGGGAGCTGTTTTTT.

The chain links TRBV7-2 to TRBJ2-1, with 10 nucleotides matching TRBD2. Trimming took 1 base from V and 7 from J; bases not matched to a gene: 7. This CDR3 is 16 amino acids long. The germline gives CDR1 SGHTA, CDR2 FQGNSA. CDR3 sequence (DNA): TGTGCCAGCAGCTTAGTCGGGACTAGCGTAGGGAATGAGCAGTTCTTC. Translation gives CASSLVGTSVGNEQFF.

The table lists this clone with a few counts. V gene TRBV4-2 combines with J gene TRBJ1-1; 11 bases are a match to TRBD1. Trimming took 3 bases from V and 4 from J; bases not matched to a gene: 7. The CDR3 extends over 16 amino acids. Germline V gene lookup returns CDR1 LGHNA and CDR2 YNFKEQ. The CDR3 coding sequence is TGTGCCAGCAGCCAGCCTCGGACAGGGGGCCCCACTGAAGCTTTCTTT. Translated, it gives CASSQPRTGGPTEAFF.

The rearrangement joins TRBV11-1 to TRBJ1-2, with D possibly matching TRBD1 (6 bases). The CDR3 is 14 residues long. Trimming pared 3 bases from V and 3 bases from J, leaving 11 bases between. CDR1 is SGHAT, CDR2 FQDESV, per germline (reference sequence). The CDR3 reads CASSFGEGDYGYTF. The DNA for the CDR3 is TGTGCCAGCAGCTTCGGGGAGGGGGACTATGGCTACACCTTC.

V is TRBV2 and J is TRBJ1-2; D is ambiguous. The germline CDR1 and CDR2 sequences are SNHLY and FYNNEI. This CDR3 comprises 13 residues. Trimming shortened V by 6 bases and J by 0 bases, and 8 bases separated the two germline ends. Here the CDR3 DNA reads TGTGCCAGCAGGTTCGGAGCTAACTATGGCTACACCTTC. Protein: CASRFGANYGYTF.

This clone was observed once. The chain uses TRBV19 and TRBJ1-1, with D possibly matching TRBD1 (5 bases). The length of the CDR3 is 15 residues. Germline V gene lookup returns CDR1 LNHDA and CDR2 SQIVND (reference sequence). The V gene lost 10 bases and the J gene lost 3 bases, with 21 bases spanning the gap. The CDR3 is CATNYGGGTDTEAFF. The CDR3 region has the DNA TGTGCCACCAACTATGGGGGGGGGACGGACACTGAAGCTTTCTTT.

The chain links TRBV6-5 to TRBJ1-1, with unresolved D. V lost 0 bases and J 4 bases, leaving 12 bases between the germline ends. In germline, CDR1 is MNHEY, CDR2 SVGAGI. This CDR3 comprises 15 residues. This CDR3 reads CASSYSSVGGTEAFF. CDR3 DNA sequence: TGTGCCAGCAGTTACTCCAGTGTGGGAGGCACTGAAGCTTTCTTT.

The V gene is TRBV12-3 or TRBV12-4, the J gene TRBJ2-7, with D maybe TRBD2 (6 bases). The CDR3 is 13 residues long. V was clipped by 5 bases and J by 7 bases, with 15 bases between them. This chain's CDR3 is CASSPGTAKEQYV. In DNA, the CDR3 is TGTGCCAGCAGTCCGGGGACTGCGAAAGAGCAGTACGTC.

This chain uses TRBV19 with TRBJ1-1; D not resolved. Germline V CDR1 and CDR2: LNHDA, SQIVND (reference sequence). This CDR3 is built from 14 residues. The V and J ends lost 6 bases and 0 bases respectively, with 11 bases between them. CDR3 DNA: TGTGCCAGTAGGGACTGGAGGATGAACACTGAAGCTTTCTTT. Encoded protein: CASRDWRMNTEAFF.

The V call is TRBV6-5, the J call TRBJ2-1, with 7 positions matching TRBD1. This CDR3 contains 14 residues. Per the germline V gene, CDR1 is MNHEY and CDR2 is SVGAGI. V was clipped by 0 bases and J by 12 bases; unmatched bases: 8. CDR3 residues: CASSYSAPGQPQFF. CDR3 in DNA: TGTGCCAGCAGTTACTCGGCGCCGGGACAGCCGCAGTTCTTC.

This sequence joins TRBV28 and TRBJ1-5, with D perhaps TRBD1 (5 bases). The V gene lost 2 bases and the J gene lost 2 bases, with 10 bases spanning the gap. The CDR3 totals 15 residues. Germline-derived CDR1 and CDR2 are MDHEN and SYDVKM. CDR3 sequence (DNA): TGTGCCAGCAGTTTAGGTCAGGGCGGCAATCAGCCCCAGCATTTT. Its translation: CASSLGQGGNQPQHF.

This clone turned up a few times. This chain links TRBV28 with TRBJ1-1, with TRBD1 matching 11 bases. The germline CDR1 and CDR2 sequences are MDHEN and SYDVKM. Losses at the gene ends were 4 bases for V and 6 bases for J; bases not matched to a gene: 4. The CDR3 spans 14 residues. CDR3 protein: CASSWGTGGSEAFF. The CDR3 DNA is TGTGCCAGCAGTTGGGGGACAGGGGGGTCTGAAGCTTTCTTT. The complete variable domain, with remaining parts taken from reference TRBV28 and TRBJ1-1, reads DVKVTQSSRYLVKRTGEKVFLECVQDMDHENMFWYRQDPGLGLRLIYFSYDVKMKEKGDIPEGYSVSREKKERFSLILESASTNQTSMYLCASSWGTGGSEAFFGQGTRLTVV.

The chain uses TRBV28 and TRBJ1-2; 8 nucleotides align to TRBD1. Germline CDR1 MDHEN, CDR2 SYDVKM. This CDR3 has 15 residues. J was trimmed by 5 bases and V by 5 bases; bases with no gene match: 10. The CDR3 reads CASSPGTGMGYGYTF. As DNA, the CDR3 is TGTGCCAGCAGTCCCGGGACAGGAATGGGGTATGGCTACACCTTC.